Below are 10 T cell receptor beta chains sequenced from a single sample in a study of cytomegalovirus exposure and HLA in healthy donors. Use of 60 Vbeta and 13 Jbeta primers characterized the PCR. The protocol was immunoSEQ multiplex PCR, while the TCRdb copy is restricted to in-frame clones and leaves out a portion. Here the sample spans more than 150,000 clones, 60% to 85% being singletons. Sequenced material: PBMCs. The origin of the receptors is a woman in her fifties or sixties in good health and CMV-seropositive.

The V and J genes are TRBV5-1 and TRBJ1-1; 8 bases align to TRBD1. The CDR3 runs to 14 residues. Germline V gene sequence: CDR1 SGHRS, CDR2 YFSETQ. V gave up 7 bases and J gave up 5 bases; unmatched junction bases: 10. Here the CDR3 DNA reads TGCGCCAGCCACGTGGGGACAGGAGGGACTGAAGCTTTCTTT. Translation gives CASHVGTGGTEAFF.

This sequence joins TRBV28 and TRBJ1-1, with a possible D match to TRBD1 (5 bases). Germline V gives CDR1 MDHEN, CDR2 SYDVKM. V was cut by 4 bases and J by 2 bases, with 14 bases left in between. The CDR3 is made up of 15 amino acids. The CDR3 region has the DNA TGTGCCAGCAGTTCGCCCTCTCAGGGTAACACTGAAGCTTTCTTT. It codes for CASSSPSQGNTEAFF.

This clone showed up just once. CDR3 DNA sequence: TGTGCCAGCAGGGACCCAGGGGGCGGGAATTCACCCCTCCACTTT. This translates into CASRDPGGGNSPLHF. The chain carries TRBV28 and TRBJ1-6; 8 bases map to TRBD1. V lost 6 bases, J lost 7 bases, and 8 bases stayed unmatched. Germline loops: CDR1 MDHEN, CDR2 SYDVKM. The CDR3 contains 15 residues.

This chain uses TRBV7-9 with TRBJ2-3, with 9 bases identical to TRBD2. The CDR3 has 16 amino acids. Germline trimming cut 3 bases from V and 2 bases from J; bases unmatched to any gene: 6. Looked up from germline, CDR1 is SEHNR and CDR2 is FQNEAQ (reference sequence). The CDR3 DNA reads TGTGCCAGCAGCTTTCGGACTAGCGAGATCACAGATACGCAGTATTTT. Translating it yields CASSFRTSEITDTQYF.

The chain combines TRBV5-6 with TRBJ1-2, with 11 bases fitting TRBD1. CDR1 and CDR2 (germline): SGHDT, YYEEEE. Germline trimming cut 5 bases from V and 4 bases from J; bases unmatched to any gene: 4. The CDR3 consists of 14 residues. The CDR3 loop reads CASRGTGGLYGYTF. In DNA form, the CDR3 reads TGTGCCAGCAGAGGGACAGGGGGACTCTATGGCTACACCTTC.

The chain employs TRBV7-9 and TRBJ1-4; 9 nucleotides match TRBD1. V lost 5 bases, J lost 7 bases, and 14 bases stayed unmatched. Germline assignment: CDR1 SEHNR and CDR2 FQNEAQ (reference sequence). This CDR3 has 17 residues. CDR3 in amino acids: CASSAGGTTGGGEKLFF. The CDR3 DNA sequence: TGTGCCAGCAGCGCGGGCGGGACGACAGGGGGAGGTGAAAAACTGTTTTTT. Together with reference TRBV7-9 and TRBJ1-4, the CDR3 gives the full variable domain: DTGVSQNPRHKITKRGQNVTFRCDPISEHNRLYWYRQTLGQGPEFLTYFQNEAQLEKSRLLSDRFSAERPKGSFSTLEIQRTEQGDSAMYLCASSAGGTTGGGEKLFFGSGTQLSVL.

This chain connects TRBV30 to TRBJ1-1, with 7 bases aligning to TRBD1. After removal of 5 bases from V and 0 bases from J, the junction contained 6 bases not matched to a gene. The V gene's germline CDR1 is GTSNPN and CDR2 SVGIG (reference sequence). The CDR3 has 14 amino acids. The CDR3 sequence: CAWAVGQLNTEAFF. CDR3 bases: TGTGCCTGGGCAGTGGGACAGTTGAACACTGAAGCTTTCTTT.

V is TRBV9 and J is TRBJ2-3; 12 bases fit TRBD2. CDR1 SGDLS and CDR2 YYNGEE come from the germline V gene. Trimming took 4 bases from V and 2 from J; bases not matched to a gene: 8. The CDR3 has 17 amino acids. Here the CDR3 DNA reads TGTGCCAGCAGCCCCCGGACTAGCGGGGCCATCACAGATACGCAGTATTTT. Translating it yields CASSPRTSGAITDTQYF.

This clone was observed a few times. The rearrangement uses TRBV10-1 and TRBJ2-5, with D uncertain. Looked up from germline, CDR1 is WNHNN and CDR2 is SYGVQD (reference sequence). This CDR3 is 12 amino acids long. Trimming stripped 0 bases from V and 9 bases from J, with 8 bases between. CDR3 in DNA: TGCGCCAGCAGTGAGTCGCGGAAGGCCCAGTACTTC. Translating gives CASSESRKAQYF.

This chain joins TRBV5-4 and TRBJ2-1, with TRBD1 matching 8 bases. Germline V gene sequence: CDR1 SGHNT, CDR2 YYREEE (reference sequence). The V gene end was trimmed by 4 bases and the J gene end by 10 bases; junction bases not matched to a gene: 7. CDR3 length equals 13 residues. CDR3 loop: CASSLSGTGEQFF. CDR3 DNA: TGTGCCAGCAGCCTATCCGGGACAGGAGAGCAGTTCTTC. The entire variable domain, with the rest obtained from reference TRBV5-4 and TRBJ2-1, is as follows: ETGVTQSPTHLIKTRGQQVTLRCSSQSGHNTVSWYQQALGQGPQFIFQYYREEENGRGNFPPRFSGLQFPNYSSELNVNALELDDSALYLCASSLSGTGEQFFGPGTRLTVL.